The clone carrying this T cell receptor (beta chain) was picked up one time. Its antigen is unknown. The sampling schedule covered blood at baseline, cycle 4 day 1, and cycle 7 day 1. The germline V gene encodes CDR1 SGHAT and CDR2 FQNNGV. Losses at the gene ends were 2 bases for V and 4 bases for J; bases not matched to a gene: 8. The CDR3 is 16 residues long. The sample comes from a study of OX40 agonist ivuxolimab in advanced cancers. About the study: Melanoma, hepatocellular carcinoma, head and neck or renal cell cancer occurred in dose-escalation patients. The study, taken as a whole, reports: Expanded clones tended on average to be more numerous among CD8+ T cells than CD4+.

The protocol was immunoSEQ multiplex PCR, while the TCRdb copy is restricted to in-frame clones and leaves out a portion. The sample lists more than 100,000 clones, about 93% seen once, with 0.15% to 0.19% in the top ten. The sequence was obtained from an adult with an advanced solid tumor such as melanoma, head and neck, liver or kidney cancer. Sequenced here: CD4+ or CD8+ T cells sorted from blood, sampled in a trial of the OX40 agonist ivuxolimab. The chain recombines TRBV11-2 with TRBJ2-5, with 9 bases identical to TRBD2. The DNA of the CDR3 is TGTGCCAGCAGCTTAACCCAGGGACTAGCAAGAGAGACCCAGTACTTC. This translates into CASSLTQGLARETQYF. The variable domain in full, completed from reference TRBV11-2 and TRBJ2-5, reads EAGVAQSPRYKIIEKRQSVAFWCNPISGHATLYWYQQILGQGPKLLIQFQNNGVVDDSQLPKDRFSAERLKGVDSTLKIQPAKLEDSAVYLCASSLTQGLARETQYFGPGTRLLVL.